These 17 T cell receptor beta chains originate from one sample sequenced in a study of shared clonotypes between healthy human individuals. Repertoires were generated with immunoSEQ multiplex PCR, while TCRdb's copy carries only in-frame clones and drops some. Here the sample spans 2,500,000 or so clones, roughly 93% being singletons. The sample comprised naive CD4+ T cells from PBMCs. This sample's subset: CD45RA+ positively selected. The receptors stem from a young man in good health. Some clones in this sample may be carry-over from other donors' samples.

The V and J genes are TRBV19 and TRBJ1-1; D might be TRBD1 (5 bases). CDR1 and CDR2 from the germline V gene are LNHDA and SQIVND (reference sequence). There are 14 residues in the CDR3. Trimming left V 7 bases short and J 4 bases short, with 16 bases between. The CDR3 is CASTQPRVSTEAFF. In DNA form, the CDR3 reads TGTGCCAGTACTCAACCCAGGGTATCCACTGAAGCTTTCTTT.

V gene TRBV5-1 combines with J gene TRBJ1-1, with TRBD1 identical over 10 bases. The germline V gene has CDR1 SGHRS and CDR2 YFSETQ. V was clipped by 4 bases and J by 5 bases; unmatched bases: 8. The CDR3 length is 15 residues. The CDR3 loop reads CASSVGQGRTTEAFF. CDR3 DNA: TGCGCCAGCAGCGTGGGACAGGGGAGGACGACTGAAGCTTTCTTT.

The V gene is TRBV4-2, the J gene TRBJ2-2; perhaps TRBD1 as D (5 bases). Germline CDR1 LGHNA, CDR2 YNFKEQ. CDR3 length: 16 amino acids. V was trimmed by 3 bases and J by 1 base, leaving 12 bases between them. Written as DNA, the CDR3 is TGTGCCAGCAGCCACGGCAGGGTTGAGAACACCGGGGAGCTGTTTTTT. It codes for CASSHGRVENTGELFF.

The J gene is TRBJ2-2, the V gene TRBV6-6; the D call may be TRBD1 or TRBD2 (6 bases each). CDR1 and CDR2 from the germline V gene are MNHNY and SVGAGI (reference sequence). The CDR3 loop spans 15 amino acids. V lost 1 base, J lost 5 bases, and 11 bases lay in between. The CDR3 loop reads CASSYFGGPTGELFF. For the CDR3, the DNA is TGTGCCAGCAGTTACTTCGGGGGCCCAACCGGGGAGCTGTTTTTT.

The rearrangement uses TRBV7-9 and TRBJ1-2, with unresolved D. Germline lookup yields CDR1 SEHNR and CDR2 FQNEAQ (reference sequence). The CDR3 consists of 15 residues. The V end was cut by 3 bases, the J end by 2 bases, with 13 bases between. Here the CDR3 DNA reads TGTGCCAGCAGCTTCGAGGGTAGGGCCAACTATGGCTACACCTTC. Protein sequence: CASSFEGRANYGYTF.

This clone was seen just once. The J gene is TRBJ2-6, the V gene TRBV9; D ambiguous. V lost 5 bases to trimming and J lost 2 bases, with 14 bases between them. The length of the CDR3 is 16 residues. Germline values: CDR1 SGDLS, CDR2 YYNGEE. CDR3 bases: TGTGCCAGCAGGGGCGGTACTAATCCTGGGGCCAACGTCCTGACTTTC. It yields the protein CASRGGTNPGANVLTF.

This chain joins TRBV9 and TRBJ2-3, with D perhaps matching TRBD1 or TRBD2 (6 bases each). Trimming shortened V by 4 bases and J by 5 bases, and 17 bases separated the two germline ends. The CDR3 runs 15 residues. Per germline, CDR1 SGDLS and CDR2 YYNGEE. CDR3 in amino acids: CASSQIGGLVDTQYF. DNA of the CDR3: TGTGCCAGCAGCCAAATTGGGGGGCTGGTAGATACGCAGTATTTT.

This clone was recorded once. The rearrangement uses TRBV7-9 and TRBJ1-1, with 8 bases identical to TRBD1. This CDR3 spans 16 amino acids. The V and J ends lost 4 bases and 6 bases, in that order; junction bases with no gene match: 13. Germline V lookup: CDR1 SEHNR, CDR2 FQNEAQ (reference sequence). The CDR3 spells CASSSRTGTTGAEAFF. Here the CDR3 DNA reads TGTGCCAGCAGCTCACGGACAGGGACAACCGGGGCTGAAGCTTTCTTT.

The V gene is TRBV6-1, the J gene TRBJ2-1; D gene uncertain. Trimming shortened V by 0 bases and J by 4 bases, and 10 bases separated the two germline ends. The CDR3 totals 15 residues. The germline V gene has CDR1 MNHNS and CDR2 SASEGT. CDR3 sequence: CASSEAVAVYNEQFF. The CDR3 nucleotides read TGTGCCAGCAGTGAAGCGGTCGCAGTGTACAATGAGCAGTTCTTC.

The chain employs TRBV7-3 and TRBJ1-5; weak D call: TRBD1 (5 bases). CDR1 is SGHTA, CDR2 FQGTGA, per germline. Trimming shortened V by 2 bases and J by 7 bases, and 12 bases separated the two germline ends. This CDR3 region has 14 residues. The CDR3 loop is CASSLGGSGQPQHF. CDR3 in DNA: TGTGCCAGCAGCTTAGGGGGTAGTGGGCAGCCCCAGCATTTT.

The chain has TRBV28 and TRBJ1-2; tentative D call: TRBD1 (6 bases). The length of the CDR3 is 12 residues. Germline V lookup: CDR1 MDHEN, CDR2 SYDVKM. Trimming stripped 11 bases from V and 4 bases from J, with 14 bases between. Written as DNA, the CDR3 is TGTGCCTCCACAGGGTCCTTCTATGGCTACACCTTC. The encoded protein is CASTGSFYGYTF.

DNA of the CDR3: TGTGCCTGGAGTGTCTTGGGGTTGAGTAATTCACCCCTCCACTTT. It codes for CAWSVLGLSNSPLHF. This sequence joins TRBV30 and TRBJ1-6; D gene ambiguous. The CDR3 is 15 residues long. The V gene lost 0 bases and the J gene lost 6 bases, with 12 bases spanning the gap. Germline CDR1 GTSNPN, CDR2 SVGIG (reference sequence).

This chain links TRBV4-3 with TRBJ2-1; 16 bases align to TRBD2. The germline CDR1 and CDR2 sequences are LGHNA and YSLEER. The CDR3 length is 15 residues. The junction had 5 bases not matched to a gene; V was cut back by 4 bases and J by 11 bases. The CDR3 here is CASSPPGLAGGKQFF. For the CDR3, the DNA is TGCGCCAGCAGCCCTCCGGGACTAGCGGGAGGGAAGCAGTTCTTC.

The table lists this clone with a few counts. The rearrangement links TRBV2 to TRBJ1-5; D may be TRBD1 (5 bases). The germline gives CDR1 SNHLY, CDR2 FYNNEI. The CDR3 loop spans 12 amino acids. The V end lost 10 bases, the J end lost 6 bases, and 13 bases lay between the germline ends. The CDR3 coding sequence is TGTGCCACCTCGGGGGAGGGTCAGCCCCAGCATTTT. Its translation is CATSGEGQPQHF.

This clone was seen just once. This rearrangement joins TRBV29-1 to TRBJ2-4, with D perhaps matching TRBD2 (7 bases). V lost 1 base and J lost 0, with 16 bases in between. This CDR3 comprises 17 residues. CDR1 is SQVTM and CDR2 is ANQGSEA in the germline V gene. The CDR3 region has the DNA TGCAGCGTTGAAGGGGGGGGCGGAGTCCTAGCCAAAAACATTCAGTACTTC. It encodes CSVEGGGGVLAKNIQYF.

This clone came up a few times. The CDR3 region is CAISDAGWQETQYF. Here the CDR3 DNA reads TGTGCCATCAGTGATGCGGGGTGGCAAGAGACCCAGTACTTC. The chain has TRBV10-3 and TRBJ2-5; weak D call: TRBD2 (6 bases). CDR1 and CDR2 from the germline V gene are ENHRY and SYGVKD. Between the trimmed V and J ends, which lost 3 bases and 2 bases, there was a span of 10 bases. The CDR3 has 14 amino acids.

Here the CDR3 reads CASSEGGSSYNSPLHF. The CDR3, as DNA: TGCGCCAGCAGTGAGGGAGGGAGCTCCTATAATTCACCCCTCCACTTT. This rearrangement joins TRBV5-1 to TRBJ1-6, with D unclear. CDR3 length: 16 amino acids. CDR1 and CDR2 from the germline V gene are SGHRS and YFSETQ. V was cut by 5 bases and J by 0 bases, with 12 bases left in between.